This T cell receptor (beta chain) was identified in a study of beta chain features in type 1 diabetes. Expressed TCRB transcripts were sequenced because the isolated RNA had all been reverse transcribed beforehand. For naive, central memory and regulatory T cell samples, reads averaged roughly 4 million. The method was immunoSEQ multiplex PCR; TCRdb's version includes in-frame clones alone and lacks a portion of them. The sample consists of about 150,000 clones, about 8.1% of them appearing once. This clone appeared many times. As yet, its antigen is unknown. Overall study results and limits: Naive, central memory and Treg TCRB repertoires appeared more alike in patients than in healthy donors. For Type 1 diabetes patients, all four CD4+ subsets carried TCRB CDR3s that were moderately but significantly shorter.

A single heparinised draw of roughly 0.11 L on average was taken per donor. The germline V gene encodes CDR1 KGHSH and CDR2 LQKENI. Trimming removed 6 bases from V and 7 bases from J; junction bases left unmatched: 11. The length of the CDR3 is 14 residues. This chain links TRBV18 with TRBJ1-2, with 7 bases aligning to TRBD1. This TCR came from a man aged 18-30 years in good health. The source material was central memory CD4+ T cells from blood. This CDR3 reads CASSPGQTHGGYTF. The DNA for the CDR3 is TGTGCCAGCTCTCCGGGACAGACCCACGGTGGCTACACCTTC.